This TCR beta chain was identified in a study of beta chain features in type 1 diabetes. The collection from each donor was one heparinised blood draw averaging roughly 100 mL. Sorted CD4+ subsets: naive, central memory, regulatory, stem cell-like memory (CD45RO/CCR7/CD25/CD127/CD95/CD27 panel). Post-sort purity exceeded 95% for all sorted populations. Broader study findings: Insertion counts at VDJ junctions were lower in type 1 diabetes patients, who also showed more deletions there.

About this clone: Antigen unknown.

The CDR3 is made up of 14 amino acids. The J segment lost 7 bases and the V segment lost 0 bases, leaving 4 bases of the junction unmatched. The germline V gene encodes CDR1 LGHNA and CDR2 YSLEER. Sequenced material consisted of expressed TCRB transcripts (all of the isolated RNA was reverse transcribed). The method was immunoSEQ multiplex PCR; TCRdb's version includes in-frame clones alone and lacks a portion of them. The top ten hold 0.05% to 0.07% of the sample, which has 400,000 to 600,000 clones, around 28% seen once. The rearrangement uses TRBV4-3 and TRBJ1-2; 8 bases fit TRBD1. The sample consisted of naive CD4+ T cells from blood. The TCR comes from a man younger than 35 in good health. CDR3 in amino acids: CASSQDGRGLGYTF. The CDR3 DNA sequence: TGCGCCAGCAGCCAAGATGGCAGGGGGCTTGGCTACACCTTC.